This T cell receptor (beta chain) was profiled in a study of T cell responses to AZD1222 COVID-19 vaccine (TCRdb year 2021). Broadly, across the study: Because spike-specific TCR depth and breadth did not differ between the two schedules, AZD1222 recipients who got a second dose at roughly 4 weeks were pooled with those who got a second dose at roughly 12 weeks. TCR sequencing was performed for some 250 trial participants, of whom about 200 were given two doses of AZD1222 and around 26 were given two doses of MenACWY control vaccine. Trial participants were enrolled by age into subgroups of 18-55, 56-69 and 70-plus years, and roughly 150, 30 and 60 TCR-sequenced participants, respectively, were included in these subgroups.

A remark on this clone: Its antigen is still unknown. The record has no base qualities; no much larger clone is one base away.

The CDR3 regions of human TCRbeta chains were analyzed by immunosequencing. Concerning the study's data processing: TCRs in the repertoires were matched against a reference library of SARS-CoV-2-specific TCRs that had been generated with the MIRA antigen-specificity platform. Breadth meant the fraction of unique TCRs that were SARS-CoV-2-associated, whereas depth meant the fraction of total T cells that were SARS-CoV-2-associated. Using the MIRA data, each spike-specific TCR was assigned both to the spike region to which the TCR was reactive and to a CD4 or CD8 class. Log10-transformed breadth and depth values were compared by one-way ANOVA with Sidak's multiple comparisons tests. TCRdb retrieved this table from immuneACCESS and kept in-frame rearrangements only. Not all clones are present; in checked studies, unresolved V genes account for under half, and no reason is known for the remainder. The V and J calls and clone size are taken from that table; D and trimming were inferred from the DNA. The sample table holds 200,000 or so clones, of which about 91% were seen once. The ten top clones hold approximately 8% of the sample.

General findings and caveats noted by the study authors: The 56-69-year group was small, and its depth increase did not reach significance, likely because of low power. The whole spike protein was spanned by vaccine-associated CD4 TCRs, and dominant responses were seen in regions 160-218 and 743-854. After two AZD1222 doses, spike-specific TCR breadth and depth were significantly higher than at day 0 and than in MenACWY recipients. Because no samples from the day 14 peak response were available, repertoires could be characterized only after the peak T cell response. Epitopes outside the regions mutated in the B.1.351 and B.1.1.7 variants were reportedly recognized by nearly half of the unique spike-specific TCRs. Conclusions about previously exposed vaccinees are limited, since just five or six AZD1222 recipients were seropositive for SARS-CoV-2 at baseline. Participants were mostly white British, with more females than males. The authors suggested clonal diversity may have been underestimated.

The time point label, as the study defines it: baseline before first vaccination. The vaccinee samples were drawn from two UK trials, COV001 and COV002, one of which was a single-blind randomized controlled phase 2/3 trial testing AZD1222 (ChAdOx1 nCoV-19) in healthy adults. Trial participant PBMC samples were collected at day 0 and day 28 after the second dose for TCRbeta chain sequencing. Deletion took 3 bases off V and 14 bases off J, with a span of 16 bases between the germline ends. The CDR1 and CDR2 encoded by the germline V gene (reference sequence) are LGHDT and YNNKEL. From its cysteine to its phenylalanine, the CDR3 spans 13 amino acids. Only the CDR3 DNA stays, 39 bases, in frame from base 1.

This receptor was obtained from an adult in good health. The specimen comprised peripheral blood, sampled on day 0 of AZD1222 vaccination. The chain links TRBV3-1 (or the pseudogene TRBV3-2) with TRBJ1-4, with a weak D call of TRBD1 (6 bases match). The CDR3 sequence is CASSQRSGGRLFF. The sequenced DNA is TGTGCCAGCAGCCAGAGGTCTGGGGGGCGGCTGTTTTTT.